These 15 T cell receptor beta chains originate from one sample sequenced in a study of OX40 agonist ivuxolimab in advanced cancers. The table came from immunoSEQ multiplex PCR; TCRdb's copy has only in-frame clones and leaves some out. This sample has 50,000 or so clones; approximately 80% occur once, and the top ten carry roughly an eighth. The sequencing used CD4+ or CD8+ T cells sorted from blood, collected in a trial of the OX40 agonist ivuxolimab. The receptors shown here come from an adult with an advanced solid tumor such as melanoma, head and neck, liver or kidney cancer.

The chain joins TRBV2 to TRBJ1-6; D is possibly TRBD1 (5 bases). The CDR3 is made up of 12 amino acids. The V gene's germline CDR1 is SNHLY and CDR2 FYNNEI. V lost 1 base and J lost 14, with 9 bases in between. In DNA form, the CDR3 reads TGTGCCAGCAGTGAAGGGGGCGGGTCCCTCCACTTT. Its protein is CASSEGGGSLHF.

The chain combines TRBV6-5 with TRBJ2-7; TRBD2 might be the D (5 bases). From germline, CDR1 is MNHEY and CDR2 SVGAGI. The length of the CDR3 is 13 residues. V was shortened by 5 bases and J by 4 bases, with 12 bases between the two germline ends. CDR3 sequence (DNA): TGTGCCAGCAGTCGGCAGCCGGGATACGAGCAGTACTTC. Amino acids: CASSRQPGYEQYF.

The chain links TRBV20-1 to TRBJ1-4, with no clear D. Trimming left V 6 bases short and J 8 bases short, with 7 bases between. The CDR3 length is 10 residues. Germline V lookup: CDR1 DFQATT, CDR2 SNEGSKA (reference sequence). CDR3 in amino acids: CSAHEEKLFF. CDR3 nucleotide sequence: TGCAGTGCCCACGAGGAAAAACTGTTTTTT.

This sequence joins TRBV7-8 and TRBJ2-1; the D is unclear. Germline values: CDR1 SGHVS, CDR2 FQNEAQ. The CDR3 runs 12 residues. V was clipped by 5 bases and J by 4 bases, with 6 bases between them. CDR3 DNA sequence: TGTGCCAGCAGCCGGAAATACAATGAGCAGTTCTTC. Its translation is CASSRKYNEQFF.

This chain joins TRBV7-2 and TRBJ1-2; possibly TRBD1 for D (5 bases). The V gene lost 3 bases and the J gene lost 5 bases, with 7 bases spanning the gap. Germline CDR1 SGHTA, CDR2 FQGNSA. The CDR3 covers 12 residues. The DNA for the CDR3 is TGTGCCAGCAGCTTCAGGGATTATGGCTACACCTTC. Its protein product is CASSFRDYGYTF. Combining the CDR3 with reference TRBV7-2 and TRBJ1-2 gives the whole variable domain GAGVSQSPSNKVTEKGKDVELRCDPISGHTALYWYRQSLGQGLEFLIYFQGNSAPDKSGLPSDRFSAERTGGSVSTLTIQRTQQEDSAVYLCASSFRDYGYTFGSGTRLTVV.

The rearrangement uses TRBV7-6 and TRBJ1-2, with D unresolved. CDR1 is SGHVS and CDR2 is FNYEAQ in the germline V gene. There are 14 residues in the CDR3. The ends were cut back, 6 bases at V and 7 bases at J, with 18 bases in the middle. CDR3 in amino acids: CASSAQAMEGGYTF. DNA for the CDR3: TGTGCCAGCAGTGCTCAAGCCATGGAAGGTGGCTACACCTTC.

This rearrangement joins TRBV4-2 to TRBJ2-3; weak D call: TRBD2 (6 bases). Germline CDR1 LGHNA, CDR2 YNFKEQ. V was pared by 2 bases and J by 6 bases, with 12 bases between. CDR3 length equals 14 residues. This CDR3 is CASSQQGGGDTQYF. CDR3 nucleotide sequence: TGTGCCAGCAGCCAACAAGGTGGAGGGGATACGCAGTATTTT.

The chain links TRBV19 to TRBJ1-1; 11 bases are a match to TRBD1. The CDR3 loop spans 15 amino acids. Germline V gives CDR1 LNHDA, CDR2 SQIVND (reference sequence). V shed 5 bases and J 4 bases; nucleotides not matched to a gene: 6. The CDR3 sequence: CASSPDRGLVTEAFF. The CDR3 coding sequence is TGTGCCAGTAGTCCGGACAGGGGGCTAGTCACTGAAGCTTTCTTT.

V is TRBV27 and J is TRBJ2-7, with 9 bases that match TRBD2. The CDR3 spans 16 residues. Germline CDR1 is MNHEY and CDR2 is SMNVEV (reference sequence). The V gene end was trimmed by 5 bases and the J gene end by 3 bases; junction bases not matched to a gene: 11. In DNA form, the CDR3 reads TGTGCCAGCAGTCCGAACCTAGCGGGGTTAATCTACGAGCAGTACTTC. It is translated as CASSPNLAGLIYEQYF.

This chain links TRBV7-7 with TRBJ2-2; unclear D gene. The CDR3 is made up of 13 amino acids. V was pared by 4 bases and J by 7 bases, with 10 bases between. Germline lookup yields CDR1 SSHAT and CDR2 FNYEAQ (reference sequence). Written as DNA, the CDR3 is TGTGCCAGCAGCTCCTCGTACGGCGGGGAGCTGTTTTTT. Translation gives CASSSSYGGELFF.

The J gene is TRBJ2-3, the V gene TRBV18, with 11 bases that match TRBD2. The CDR3 sequence is 14 residues long. Germline-derived CDR1 and CDR2 are KGHSH and LQKENI. The junction had 1 base not matched to a gene; V was cut back by 2 bases and J by 6 bases. In DNA, the CDR3 is TGTGCCAGCTCACCAACTAGCGGGGGCGATACGCAGTATTTT. Translated: CASSPTSGGDTQYF.

The V and J genes are TRBV5-1 and TRBJ1-1, with TRBD1 identical over 7 bases. J was trimmed by 2 bases and V by 5 bases; bases with no gene match: 6. The CDR3 is made up of 14 amino acids. Germline V gives CDR1 SGHRS, CDR2 YFSETQ. The CDR3 DNA reads as TGCGCCAGCAGGGCCGGGACAGCAAACACTGAAGCTTTCTTT. Its protein product is CASRAGTANTEAFF.

Here the CDR3 reads CAIKDSGSTDTQYF. The DNA of the CDR3 is TGTGCCATCAAGGATAGCGGGTCCACAGATACGCAGTATTTT. V gene TRBV10-3 combines with J gene TRBJ2-3, with 7 bases that match TRBD2. J lost 2 bases, V lost 7 bases, and 6 bases had no gene match. The CDR3 has 14 residues. CDR1 is ENHRY, CDR2 SYGVKD, per germline.

The V call is TRBV4-3, the J call TRBJ2-7; D is ambiguous. Per germline, CDR1 LGHNA and CDR2 YSLEER. Trimming removed 4 bases at V and 3 bases at J, with 4 bases between. The CDR3 covers 11 residues. This CDR3 is CASSLIYEQYF. CDR3 DNA: TGCGCCAGCAGCCTCATCTACGAGCAGTACTTC.

This chain uses TRBV27 with TRBJ2-7; D unclear. This CDR3 region has 16 residues. Trimming stripped 2 bases from V and 5 bases from J, with 19 bases between. CDR1 and CDR2 from the germline V gene are MNHEY and SMNVEV (reference sequence). The CDR3 spells CASSLGRPSRLDEQYF. Here the CDR3 DNA reads TGTGCCAGCAGTTTAGGGCGGCCGTCGAGGTTGGACGAGCAGTACTTC.